Following are 12 T cell receptor beta chains from one sample sequenced in a study of blood T cell repertoires in COVID-19. The assay was immunoSEQ multiplex PCR, and TCRdb's table has in-frame clones only and misses some. The profile shows 290,000 or so clones, 87% of them singletons. The sequencing input was peripheral blood. These TCRs come from a man between 18 and 35 years old with active or convalescent COVID-19.

Only one count was recorded for this clone. The rearrangement links TRBV19 to TRBJ2-2, with 7 bases fitting TRBD2. Unmatched junction bases numbered 13, after V lost 8 bases and J lost 4 bases. CDR1 is LNHDA, CDR2 SQIVND, per germline (reference sequence). The CDR3 loop spans 16 amino acids. CDR3 sequence reads: CASGFPGQRGTGELFF. DNA for the CDR3: TGTGCCAGTGGGTTCCCAGGGCAGCGGGGCACCGGGGAGCTGTTTTTT.

The chain has TRBV5-1 and TRBJ1-2; D gene ambiguous. Germline-derived CDR1 and CDR2 are SGHRS and YFSETQ. The germline V and J ends were trimmed by 5 bases and 6 bases, with 17 bases remaining between them. The length of the CDR3 is 14 residues. The CDR3 loop is CASRGASAPHGYTF. The CDR3 DNA sequence: TGCGCCAGCAGAGGAGCCTCAGCCCCACATGGCTACACCTTC.

The DNA for the CDR3 is TGCGCCAGCAGCTTGACGGGACAGGGCCCTTCTGGAAACACCATATATTTT. Its translation is CASSLTGQGPSGNTIYF. The chain is built from TRBV5-1 and TRBJ1-3; TRBD1 matches at 9 bases. V trimming: 1 base; J trimming: 1 base; junction bases outside the gene matches: 6. This CDR3 is built from 17 residues. Per the germline V gene, CDR1 is SGHRS and CDR2 is YFSETQ.

The V call is TRBV19, the J call TRBJ2-7; weak D call: TRBD2 (5 bases). In germline, CDR1 is LNHDA, CDR2 SQIVND (reference sequence). The V end was cut by 7 bases, the J end by 0 bases, with 16 bases between. The length of the CDR3 is 15 residues. The CDR3 loop is CASNFTGWNSYEQYF. CDR3 sequence (DNA): TGTGCCAGTAACTTTACGGGGTGGAACTCCTACGAGCAGTACTTC.

The chain links TRBV5-6 to TRBJ2-1; no clear D. Trimming cost V 2 bases and J 3 bases, with 6 bases left between them. The germline V gene encodes CDR1 SGHDT and CDR2 YYEEEE. This CDR3 has 13 amino acids. This CDR3 is CASSFSGYNEQFF. CDR3 coding DNA: TGTGCCAGCAGCTTCTCGGGCTACAATGAGCAGTTCTTC.

The chain joins TRBV11-3 to TRBJ2-2; 9 bases fit TRBD1. The CDR3 contains 14 residues. Germline-derived CDR1 and CDR2 are SGHNT and YENEEA. V was pared by 6 bases and J by 4 bases, with 3 bases of the junction left unmatched. The CDR3 DNA sequence: TGTGCCAGCAGGAGGGACAGGGTCACCGGGGAGCTGTTTTTT. Translation gives CASRRDRVTGELFF.

V usage is TRBV6-6 and J usage is TRBJ2-1; 9 positions agree with TRBD1. The CDR3 runs to 16 residues. The V and J ends lost 0 bases and 4 bases, in that order; junction bases with no gene match: 4. Germline loops: CDR1 MNHNY, CDR2 SVGAGI (reference sequence). CDR3 in amino acids: CASSYSGTGRYNEQFF. The CDR3 DNA reads as TGTGCCAGCAGTTACTCTGGGACAGGGAGATACAATGAGCAGTTCTTC.

To note about this clone: The junction departs from germline at one end; a sequencing error may be responsible. The chain combines TRBV28 with TRBJ1-2, with a possible D match to TRBD1 (5 bases). CDR1 is MDHEN and CDR2 is SYDVKM in the germline V gene. The CDR3 sequence is 14 residues long. The CDR3 coding sequence is TGTGCCAGCAGTTTGCAAACAGGCGTCTATAGCTACACCTTC. This encodes CASSLQTGVYSYTF.

The chain combines TRBV7-2 with TRBJ1-5; D gene unclear. Germline CDR1 reads SGHTA; CDR2 reads FQGNSA. The CDR3 loop spans 15 amino acids. The V gene lost 6 bases and the J gene lost 0 bases, with 12 bases spanning the gap. For the CDR3, the DNA is TGTGCCAGCAGGCATACATCAGGTAGCAATCAGCCCCAGCATTTT. This codes for CASRHTSGSNQPQHF.

The rearrangement joins TRBV7-9 to TRBJ2-1; no clear D gene. From germline, CDR1 is SEHNR and CDR2 FQNEAQ (reference sequence). Trimming shortened V by 0 bases and J by 0 bases, and 6 bases separated the two germline ends. The CDR3 is 15 residues long. CDR3 loop: CASSLAASSYNEQFF. CDR3 DNA sequence: TGTGCCAGCAGCTTAGCCGCTAGCTCCTACAATGAGCAGTTCTTC.

CDR3: CASSPSRETQYF. CDR3 nucleotide sequence: TGTGCCAGCTCACCATCGAGAGAGACCCAGTACTTC. The chain links TRBV18 to TRBJ2-5; no definite D call. Germline CDR1 and CDR2: KGHSH and LQKENI. V lost 2 bases and J lost 4, with 5 bases in between. This CDR3 has 12 residues.

The chain uses TRBV27 and TRBJ2-7, with 9 nucleotides matching TRBD1. Germline lookup yields CDR1 MNHEY and CDR2 SMNVEV (reference sequence). V shed 0 bases and J 1 base; nucleotides not matched to a gene: 7. The CDR3 totals 17 residues. CDR3 loop: CASSLSFVGTGSYEQYF. CDR3 bases: TGTGCCAGCAGTTTATCGTTCGTCGGGACAGGGTCCTACGAGCAGTACTTC.